These 27 T cell receptor beta chains share one sample of origin, sequenced in a study of technical replicates of blood from a handful of donors. Assay: immunoSEQ multiplex PCR; the TCRdb copy retains only in-frame clones and omits some. The table shows over 70,000 clones, with roughly 94% occurring only once. The sequencing input was T cells isolated from PBMCs. These receptors came from a human donor in good health.

The V and J genes are TRBV18 and TRBJ2-1; D might be TRBD2 (5 bases). This CDR3 comprises 14 residues. Trimming cost V 0 bases and J 8 bases, with 11 bases left between them. CDR1 and CDR2 from the germline V gene are KGHSH and LQKENI. CDR3 amino acids: CASSPPGGRDEQFF. CDR3 DNA: TGTGCCAGCTCACCACCTGGAGGTAGGGATGAGCAGTTCTTC.

This sequence joins TRBV2 and TRBJ2-1; no reliable D call. V shed 3 bases and J shed 8 bases, with 8 bases lying between them. Germline CDR1 reads SNHLY; CDR2 reads FYNNEI. CDR3 length: 12 residues. CDR3 sequence: CASSDIEDEQFF. In DNA form, the CDR3 reads TGTGCCAGCAGTGATATTGAGGATGAGCAGTTCTTC.

The chain uses TRBV9 and TRBJ2-1; TRBD2 is a possible D gene (5 bases). Deletions cut 0 bases from V and 7 bases from J, with 14 bases between. The CDR3 covers 15 residues. The germline V gene encodes CDR1 SGDLS and CDR2 YYNGEE. The CDR3 sequence is CASSVGLATPNEQFF. The CDR3 DNA follows: TGTGCCAGCAGCGTAGGTCTAGCCACCCCTAATGAGCAGTTCTTC.

The rearrangement joins TRBV7-9 to TRBJ1-2; D gene uncertain. V gave up 0 bases and J gave up 6 bases, with 8 bases separating them. The germline gives CDR1 SEHNR, CDR2 FQNEAQ (reference sequence). This CDR3 spans 13 amino acids. CDR3 amino acids: CASSLAAGHGYTF. CDR3 nucleotides: TGTGCCAGCAGCTTAGCGGCAGGCCATGGCTACACCTTC.

This chain links TRBV9 with TRBJ2-1; TRBD2 might be the D (5 bases). Germline assignment: CDR1 SGDLS and CDR2 YYNGEE. CDR3 length: 18 amino acids. The V end was cut by 3 bases, the J end by 5 bases, with 24 bases between. The CDR3: CASSALAHYGDSHNEQFF. As DNA, the CDR3 is TGTGCCAGCAGCGCCCTAGCTCACTATGGGGATTCCCACAATGAGCAGTTCTTC.

This chain links TRBV7-8 with TRBJ2-7; D gene uncertain. Between the trimmed V and J ends, which lost 5 bases and 3 bases, there was a span of 17 bases. Looked up from germline, CDR1 is SGHVS and CDR2 is FQNEAQ. This CDR3 has 15 amino acids. CDR3 region: CASSPARGPSYEQYF. The CDR3 DNA sequence: TGTGCCAGCAGCCCAGCGAGAGGCCCAAGCTACGAGCAGTACTTC.

This sequence joins TRBV7-9 and TRBJ1-1, with D unresolved. The germline V gene encodes CDR1 SEHNR and CDR2 FQNEAQ (reference sequence). The CDR3 contains 15 residues. V was shortened by 5 bases and J by 0 bases, with 13 bases between the two germline ends. CDR3 loop: CASSVYADMNTEAFF. Here the CDR3 DNA reads TGTGCCAGCAGCGTCTACGCAGACATGAACACTGAAGCTTTCTTT.

The chain combines TRBV7-9 with TRBJ1-2; weak D call: TRBD1 (5 bases). The V gene's germline CDR1 is SEHNR and CDR2 FQNEAQ (reference sequence). V was shortened by 3 bases and J by 0 bases, with 14 bases between the two germline ends. The CDR3 covers 16 residues. CDR3 in DNA: TGTGCCAGCAGCTTTGGTTTCGGACAAGCTAACTATGGCTACACCTTC. Translating gives CASSFGFGQANYGYTF.

The sample holds one count of this clone. This chain joins TRBV6-6 and TRBJ1-1; no clear D gene. Germline CDR1 reads MNHNY; CDR2 reads SVGAGI (reference sequence). This CDR3 is 14 amino acids long. V lost 0 bases to trimming and J lost 1 base, with 6 bases between them. Here the CDR3 reads CASSYSGGNTEAFF. CDR3 sequence (DNA): TGTGCCAGCAGTTACTCAGGAGGGAACACTGAAGCTTTCTTT.

This chain links TRBV5-1 with TRBJ1-2; tentatively, D is TRBD1 (6 bases). CDR3 length equals 14 residues. Per the germline V gene, CDR1 is SGHRS and CDR2 is YFSETQ. V gave up 4 bases and J gave up 5 bases, with 15 bases separating them. DNA of the CDR3: TGCGCCAGCAGCATCTCAGGGGACCGATATGGCTACACCTTC. It codes for CASSISGDRYGYTF. The full variable domain, with the rest looked up from reference TRBV5-1 and TRBJ1-2, is KAGVTQTPRYLIKTRGQQVTLSCSPISGHRSVSWYQQTPGQGLQFLFEYFSETQRNKGNFPGRFSGRQFSNSRSEMNVSTLELGDSALYLCASSISGDRYGYTFGSGTRLTVV.

The V and J genes are TRBV5-4 and TRBJ2-7, with 10 bases that match TRBD2. Germline V CDR1 and CDR2: SGHNT, YYREEE (reference sequence). Germline trimming cut 0 bases from V and 3 bases from J; bases unmatched to any gene: 3. The CDR3 length is 15 residues. The CDR3 nucleotides read TGTGCCAGCAGCTTGGCCGCTAGCGGGAGCTACGAGCAGTACTTC. Encoded protein: CASSLAASGSYEQYF.

The chain couples TRBV29-1 to TRBJ2-3; possible D gene TRBD1, 6 bases. Germline V CDR1 and CDR2: SQVTM, ANQGSEA. Trimming removed 7 bases from V and 0 bases from J, with 14 bases in between. The CDR3 is 14 amino acids. As DNA, the CDR3 is TGCAGCGGGGACATCACAGATAGCACAGATACGCAGTATTTT. Protein sequence: CSGDITDSTDTQYF.

CDR3 DNA sequence: TGTGCCAGCAGCTTAGGAGGGCGACATAGCAATCAGCCCCAGCATTTT. This translates into CASSLGGRHSNQPQHF. The V call is TRBV7-9, the J call TRBJ1-5; D gene ambiguous. Between the trimmed V and J ends, which lost 1 base and 0 bases, there was a span of 10 bases. CDR1 is SEHNR and CDR2 is FQNEAQ in the germline V gene (reference sequence). This CDR3 region has 16 residues.

J is TRBJ2-5 and V is TRBV27, with 9 positions matching TRBD2. The germline gives CDR1 MNHEY, CDR2 SMNVEV (reference sequence). Unmatched junction bases numbered 7, after V lost 3 bases and J lost 5 bases. This CDR3 spans 15 amino acids. DNA of the CDR3: TGTGCCAGCAGTTTTGTAGCGGGAGTGCTGGAGACCCAGTACTTC. This gives the protein CASSFVAGVLETQYF.

The chain joins TRBV29-1 to TRBJ2-7; D perhaps matches TRBD2 (6 bases). Looked up from germline, CDR1 is SQVTM and CDR2 is ANQGSEA. CDR3 size: 12 residues. V was clipped by 4 bases and J by 5 bases, with 12 bases between them. The CDR3 here is CSVGGVGHEQYF. For the CDR3, the DNA is TGCAGCGTTGGGGGGGTGGGGCACGAGCAGTACTTC.

CDR3 sequence: CASSLGHLQVYPYEQYF. For the CDR3, the DNA is TGTGCCAGCAGCTTAGGTCACCTACAGGTCTATCCTTACGAGCAGTACTTC. This rearrangement joins TRBV13 to TRBJ2-7; weak D call: TRBD1 (5 bases). This CDR3 region has 17 residues. The germline V gene has CDR1 PRHDT and CDR2 FYEKMQ (reference sequence). V lost 0 bases, J lost 4 bases, and 19 bases lay in between. Full variable domain (missing parts from reference TRBV13 and TRBJ2-7): AAGVIQSPRHLIKEKRETATLKCYPIPRHDTVYWYQQGPGQDPQFLISFYEKMQSDKGSIPDRFSAQQFSDYHSELNMSSLELGDSALYFCASSLGHLQVYPYEQYFGPGTRLTVT.

This rearrangement joins TRBV10-2 to TRBJ1-2; 9 bases line up with TRBD1. Losses at the gene ends were 0 bases for V and 5 bases for J; bases not matched to a gene: 4. CDR1 and CDR2 (germline): WSHSY, SAAADI. The CDR3 has 15 residues. The CDR3 loop reads CASSESTGTGYGYTF. The CDR3 bases are TGCGCCAGCAGTGAGTCGACCGGGACAGGGTATGGCTACACCTTC.

V is TRBV6-5 and J is TRBJ2-2; 7 nucleotides agree with TRBD1. Unmatched junction bases numbered 9, after V lost 7 bases and J lost 4 bases. This CDR3 has 15 residues. Per the germline V gene, CDR1 is MNHEY and CDR2 is SVGAGI. CDR3 sequence reads: CASIGSNRGTGELFF. The CDR3 DNA follows: TGTGCCAGCATTGGGTCCAACAGGGGCACCGGGGAGCTGTTTTTT.

This chain connects TRBV2 to TRBJ1-1; D unresolved. Germline V CDR1 and CDR2: SNHLY, FYNNEI. This CDR3 has 13 amino acids. Deletions cut 8 bases from V and 9 bases from J, with 19 bases between. The CDR3 DNA reads TGTGCCAGCCCAACCCTAGACGGGAAGAAAGCTTTCTTT. It specifies CASPTLDGKKAFF.

The chain carries TRBV28 and TRBJ1-2; possibly TRBD1 for D (6 bases). The CDR3 runs to 14 residues. The V gene's germline CDR1 is MDHEN and CDR2 SYDVKM. V was shortened by 4 bases and J by 6 bases, with 15 bases between the two germline ends. The CDR3 here is CASSSGADRDGYTF. The CDR3 coding sequence is TGTGCCAGCAGTTCAGGGGCAGATAGGGATGGCTACACCTTC.

This chain connects TRBV2 to TRBJ2-1; 8 bases line up with TRBD2. The germline V gene has CDR1 SNHLY and CDR2 FYNNEI. The CDR3 spans 14 residues. V lost 7 bases to trimming and J lost 2 bases; unmatched junction nucleotides: 4. CDR3 sequence (DNA): TGTGCCAGCAATGTACTAGCGGCCTACAATGAGCAGTTCTTC. Translated: CASNVLAAYNEQFF.

V usage is TRBV14 and J usage is TRBJ2-1; possibly TRBD2 for D (6 bases). Germline CDR1 is SGHDN and CDR2 is FVKESK. The V and J ends lost 4 bases and 8 bases respectively, with 12 bases between them. This CDR3 region has 13 residues. CDR3 residues: CASSPGVMHEQFF. CDR3 nucleotides: TGTGCCAGCAGCCCGGGAGTAATGCATGAGCAGTTCTTC.

In this sample, this clone turned up a few times. V and J are TRBV7-2 and TRBJ1-2; the D gene is possibly TRBD1 (5 bases). Trimming left V 3 bases short and J 4 bases short, with 9 bases between. The germline CDR1 and CDR2 sequences are SGHTA and FQGNSA. This CDR3 contains 13 residues. CDR3 in amino acids: CASSLTDLYGYTF. The DNA for the CDR3 is TGTGCCAGCAGCTTGACAGATCTCTATGGCTACACCTTC.

This chain uses TRBV25-1 with TRBJ2-1; TRBD2 is a possible D gene (5 bases). This CDR3 has 13 residues. Deletions cut 3 bases from V and 15 bases from J, with 18 bases between. The germline gives CDR1 MGHDK, CDR2 SYGVNS. This CDR3 reads CASSDLLEDFTFF. CDR3 bases: TGTGCCAGCAGTGACCTACTAGAAGATTTTACGTTCTTC.

The CDR3 nucleotides are TGTGCCTGGAGTGATGACAGGGGGTTAACCATGAACACTGAAGCTTTCTTT. This sequence encodes CAWSDDRGLTMNTEAFF. This chain uses TRBV30 with TRBJ1-1, with 9 bases that match TRBD1. V shed 1 base and J 0 bases; nucleotides not matched to a gene: 9. The V gene's germline CDR1 is GTSNPN and CDR2 SVGIG (reference sequence). This CDR3 spans 17 amino acids.

J is TRBJ2-5 and V is TRBV5-1, with D unresolved. V shed 0 bases and J shed 1 base, with 16 bases lying between them. Looked up from germline, CDR1 is SGHRS and CDR2 is YFSETQ. CDR3 length equals 17 residues. The CDR3 loop reads CASSLAPRQSFQETQYF. CDR3 in DNA: TGCGCCAGCAGCTTGGCACCCCGACAAAGCTTCCAAGAGACCCAGTACTTC.

J is TRBJ2-1 and V is TRBV7-9; D might be TRBD1 (6 bases). This CDR3 is 15 amino acids long. Germline-derived CDR1 and CDR2 are SEHNR and FQNEAQ (reference sequence). Between the trimmed V and J ends, which lost 5 bases and 2 bases, there was a span of 13 bases. The CDR3 coding sequence is TGTGCCAGCAGCCCAGGACAGCACACCTACAATGAGCAGTTCTTC. This encodes CASSPGQHTYNEQFF. The entire variable domain, with the rest obtained from reference TRBV7-9 and TRBJ2-1, is as follows: DTGVSQNPRHKITKRGQNVTFRCDPISEHNRLYWYRQTLGQGPEFLTYFQNEAQLEKSRLLSDRFSAERPKGSFSTLEIQRTEQGDSAMYLCASSPGQHTYNEQFFGPGTRLTVL.